This T cell receptor beta chain is drawn from a study of cytomegalovirus exposure and HLA in healthy donors. Amplification used 60 Vbeta primers and 13 Jbeta primers. Only in-frame clones appear in the TCRdb table, and some are missing; sequencing was by immunoSEQ multiplex PCR. This sample yields about 160,000 clones, of which roughly 85% are seen a single time; over 0.95% belongs to the top ten. This CDR3 has 11 residues. Germline V CDR1 and CDR2: MNHEY, SVGAGI. Deletions cut 6 bases from V and 6 bases from J, with 5 bases between. The clonotype comes from a woman in her 50s in good health and CMV-seronegative. This chain connects TRBV6-5 to TRBJ2-2; D is uncertain. Material: PBMCs. CDR3 amino acids: CASRSAGELFF. The CDR3 region has the DNA TGTGCCAGCAGGAGCGCCGGGGAGCTGTTTTTT.